The rows below give T cell receptor beta chains drawn from one sample of a study of read filtering for tumor transcriptome and immune sequencing. Each CDR3 protein gets one entry after TCRdb re-called the reads with MiXCR. The data show approximately 59,000 distinct CDR3 sequences, roughly an eighth seen once. Input material: a population of CD138-negative cells sorted from bone marrow. The receptors originated from a donor aged 40 or over with multiple myeloma. CDR3s include the opening cysteine and the closing phenylalanine or tryptophan. The D gene is left open where the match is weak. Expanded clones get a size class; other rows say once, few or many, or leave the size out.

size	V	J	D	CDR3	DNA
many	TRBV18	TRBJ1-5	TRBD1	CASSPLDRGDNQPQHF	TGTGCCAGCTCACCCCTGGACAGGGGGGACAATCAGCCCCAGCATTTT
once	TRBV29-1	TRBJ2-3	TRBD2	CSVVTPSGDDTQYF	TGCAGCGTTGTTACCCCTAGCGGGGACGATACGCAGTATTTC
many	TRBV3-1	TRBJ2-1	-	CASSPTYGLNEQFF	TGTGCCAGCAGCCCGACCTATGGTTTGAATGAGCAGTTCTTC
many	TRBV6-5	TRBJ2-5	-	CASSSQGDRQETQYF	TGTGCCAGCAGCTCCCAGGGAGACCGCCAAGAGACCCAGTACTTC
many	TRBV12-3/TRBV12-4	TRBJ1-1	-	CASSLAGIGTEAFF	TGTGCCAGCAGTTTAGCTGGGATAGGCACTGAAGCTTTCTTT
many	TRBV20-1	TRBJ1-5	-	CSARPSRGGGNQPQHF	TGCAGTGCTAGGCCATCCAGGGGCGGGGGCAATCAGCCCCAGCATTTT
many	TRBV18	TRBJ1-1	TRBD1	CASSPGQGSTMNTEAFF	TGTGCCAGCTCACCTGGACAGGGTTCGACTATGAACACTGAAGCTTTCTTT
many	TRBV3-1	TRBJ2-6	-	CASSPPAEMAGANVLTF	TGTGCCAGCAGCCCCCCGGCGGAGATGGCTGGGGCCAACGTCCTGACTTTC
few	TRBV6-1	TRBJ1-6	TRBD1	CASSAKTPDRSSYNSPLHF	TGTGCCAGCAGTGCAAAAACCCCGGACAGGAGCTCCTATAATTCACCCCTCCACTTT
many	TRBV12-3/TRBV12-4	TRBJ2-3	TRBD2	CASSLDSGTSGYTDTQYF	TGTGCCAGCAGTTTAGACTCCGGGACTAGCGGGTACACAGATACGCAGTATTTT
many	TRBV20-1	TRBJ2-1	TRBD2	CSASSGGDYNEQFF	TGCAGTGCTAGTAGCGGGGGAGACTACAATGAGCAGTTCTTC
many	TRBV19	TRBJ2-4	TRBD1	CASSLQGLAKNIQYF	TGTGCCAGTAGTCTACAGGGGTTAGCCAAAAACATTCAGTACTTC
many	TRBV4-1	TRBJ1-4	-	CASSRERQSVNEKLFF	TGCGCCAGCAGCCGGGAAAGACAGAGCGTAAATGAAAAACTGTTTTTT
-	TRBV2	TRBJ2-1	-	CASSWCGGQSSYNEQSF	TGTGCCAGCAGCTGGTGCGGGGGCCAAAGCTCCTACAATGAGCAGTCCTTC
many	TRBV10-1	TRBJ2-3	-	CASSDPGLEKRDTQYF	TGCGCCAGCAGTGACCCCGGACTCGAAAAACGAGATACGCAGTATTTT